The TCR beta chain described here comes from a study of shared clonotypes between healthy human individuals. This clone came up once. The antigen remains unidentified. The table came from immunoSEQ multiplex PCR; TCRdb's copy has only in-frame clones and leaves some out. The repertoire holds about 1.1 million clones, with approximately 75% as singletons. Germline V gene data show CDR1 as SSHAT and CDR2 as FNYEAQ (reference sequence). This CDR3 spans 14 amino acids. V lost 5 bases to trimming and J lost 6 bases, with 17 bases between them. Study-level findings and limits: Larger estimated richness was generally seen in naive subsets than in memory subsets.

The sample consisted of memory CD4+ T cells from PBMCs. Subset given: CD45RA-negative fraction. The receptor was isolated from a young man in good health. Some clones in this sample may be carry-over from other donors' samples. This chain connects TRBV7-7 to TRBJ2-7; D might be TRBD1 (8 bases). The CDR3 sequence is CASSPLTGEGEQYF. CDR3 in DNA: TGTGCCAGCAGCCCGCTGACAGGGGAGGGCGAGCAGTACTTC.